This T cell receptor beta chain is from a study of cytomegalovirus exposure and HLA in healthy donors. Some clones are missing from TCRdb's copy, which holds only in-frame ones; the method was immunoSEQ multiplex PCR. This table holds roughly 59,000 clones, roughly 94% found once. The CDR3 runs 13 residues. Trimming cost V 0 bases and J 6 bases; bases outside gene matches: 1. From germline, CDR1 is MNHEY and CDR2 SMNVEV (reference sequence). This sequence joins TRBV27 and TRBJ1-1, with 7 bases lining up with TRBD1. The clonotype originates from a woman under 30 in good health and CMV-seropositive. The sequencing input was PBMCs. CDR3 sequence: CASSLSGGAEAFF. The CDR3 DNA is TGTGCCAGCAGTTTATCAGGGGGCGCTGAAGCTTTCTTT.